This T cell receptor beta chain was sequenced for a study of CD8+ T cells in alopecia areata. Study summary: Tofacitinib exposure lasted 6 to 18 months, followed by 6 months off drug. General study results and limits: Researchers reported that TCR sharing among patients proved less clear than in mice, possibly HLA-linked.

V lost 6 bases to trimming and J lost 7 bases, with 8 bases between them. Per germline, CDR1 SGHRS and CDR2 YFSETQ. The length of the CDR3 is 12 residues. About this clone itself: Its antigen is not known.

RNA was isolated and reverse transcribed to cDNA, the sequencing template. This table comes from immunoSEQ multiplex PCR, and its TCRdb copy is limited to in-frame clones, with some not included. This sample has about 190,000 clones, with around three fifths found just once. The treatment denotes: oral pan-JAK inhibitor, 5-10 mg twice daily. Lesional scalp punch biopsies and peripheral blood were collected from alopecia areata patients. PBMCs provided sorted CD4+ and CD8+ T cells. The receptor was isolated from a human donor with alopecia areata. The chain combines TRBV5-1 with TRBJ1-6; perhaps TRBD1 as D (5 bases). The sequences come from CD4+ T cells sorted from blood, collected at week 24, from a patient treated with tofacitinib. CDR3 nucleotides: TGCGCCAGCAACGAGGGGAATTCACCCCTCCACTTT. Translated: CASNEGNSPLHF.